This paragraph reports one T cell receptor beta chain. J lost 6 bases, V lost 0 bases, and 12 bases had no gene match. Germline loops: CDR1 GTSNPN, CDR2 SVGIG (reference sequence). The CDR3 runs 16 residues. This specimen comes from a study of OX40 agonist ivuxolimab in advanced cancers. For the study at large: Eligibility admitted prior anti-PD-1, anti-PD-L1 or anti-CTLA-4 therapy; 30% to 40% had some.

Repertoires were generated with immunoSEQ multiplex PCR, while TCRdb's copy carries only in-frame clones and drops some. The data contain around 80,000 clones, 85% of them singletons. This TCR derives from an adult with an advanced solid tumor such as melanoma, head and neck, liver or kidney cancer. The chain recombines TRBV30 with TRBJ2-7; 9 bases map to TRBD1. The source material was CD4+ or CD8+ T cells sorted from blood, sampled in a trial of the OX40 agonist ivuxolimab. The CDR3 protein is CAWSVGGTGFWAEQYF. The DNA for the CDR3 is TGTGCCTGGAGTGTAGGTGGGACAGGGTTTTGGGCCGAGCAGTACTTC.